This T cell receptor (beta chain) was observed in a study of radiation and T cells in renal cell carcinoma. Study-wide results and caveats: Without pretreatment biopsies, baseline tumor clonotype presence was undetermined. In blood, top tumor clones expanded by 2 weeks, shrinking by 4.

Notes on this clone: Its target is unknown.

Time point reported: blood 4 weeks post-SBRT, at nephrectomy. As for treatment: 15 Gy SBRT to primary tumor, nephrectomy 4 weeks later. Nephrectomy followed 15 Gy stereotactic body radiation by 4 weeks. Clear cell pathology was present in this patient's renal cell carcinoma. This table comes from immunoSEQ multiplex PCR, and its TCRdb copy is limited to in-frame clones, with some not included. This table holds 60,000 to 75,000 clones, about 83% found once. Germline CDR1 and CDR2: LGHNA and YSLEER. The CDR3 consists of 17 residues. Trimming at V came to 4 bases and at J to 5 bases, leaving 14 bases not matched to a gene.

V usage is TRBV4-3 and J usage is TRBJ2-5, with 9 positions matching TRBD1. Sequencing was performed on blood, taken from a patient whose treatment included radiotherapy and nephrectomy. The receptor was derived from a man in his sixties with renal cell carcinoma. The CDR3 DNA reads TGCGCCAGCAGCCCCTCAATTACAGGGGGCGCGGGGGAGACCCAGTACTTC. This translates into CASSPSITGGAGETQYF.